The 13 T cell receptor beta chains given below trace back to one sample, sequenced in a study of human T cells and chemical hapten exposure. Time point meaning: patch test 1, 2 weeks after DPC sensitization. Treatment noted: therapeutic diphenylcyclopropenone sensitization with weekly scalp DPC. TCRdb independently ran MiXCR on the RACE reads; one entry per CDR3 protein. The sample has tens of thousands of distinct CDR3 sequences, roughly 12% seen once. The sequences come from whole blood, collected in connection with sensitization to the hapten diphenylcyclopropenone (DPC). All receptors come from a woman aged 55-70 years with alopecia areata. Some clones in this sample may be carry-over from other donors' samples.

There are many counts of this clonotype. V usage is TRBV29-1 and J usage is TRBJ2-3, with 11 bases aligning to TRBD2. The CDR3 length is 15 residues. J gave up 4 bases and V 6 bases, and 9 bases lay outside the gene matches. Looked up from germline, CDR1 is SQVTM and CDR2 is ANQGSEA. The CDR3 loop reads CSVPRGLAGADTQYF. The CDR3 coding sequence is TGCAGCGTCCCCCGAGGACTAGCGGGTGCAGATACGCAGTATTTT.

Many counts were recorded for this clonotype. The V call is TRBV7-9, the J call TRBJ2-1, with unresolved D. Germline V CDR1 and CDR2: SEHNR, FQNEAQ (reference sequence). Trimming pared 1 base from V and 5 bases from J, leaving 6 bases between. The CDR3 totals 13 residues. The CDR3 loop reads CASSLDPDNEQFF. The CDR3 coding sequence is TGTGCCAGCAGCTTAGACCCGGACAATGAGCAGTTCTTC.

This clonotype was found a few times. The chain employs TRBV2 and TRBJ1-1, with 9 bases lining up with TRBD1. The V gene's germline CDR1 is SNHLY and CDR2 FYNNEI. The CDR3 runs to 15 residues. With 8 bases clipped from V and 0 bases from J, the junction kept 7 bases outside the gene matches. The CDR3: CASVDRGLMNTEAFF. CDR3 sequence (DNA): TGTGCCAGCGTGGACAGGGGATTAATGAACACTGAAGCTTTCTTT.

V and J are TRBV24-1 and TRBJ2-5; tentatively, D is TRBD2 (6 bases). The V and J ends lost 4 bases and 5 bases respectively, with 16 bases between them. Germline-derived CDR1 and CDR2 are KGHDR and SFDVKD. The CDR3 consists of 15 residues. The CDR3 here is CATSDTAGPEETQYF. In nucleotides, the CDR3 is TGTGCCACCAGTGACACTGCGGGGCCCGAGGAGACCCAGTACTTC.

Only a few counts were recorded for this clonotype. The rearrangement joins TRBV20-1 to TRBJ1-2; perhaps TRBD1 as D (5 bases). V shed 3 bases and J shed 8 bases, with 16 bases lying between them. CDR3 length equals 13 residues. CDR1 DFQATT and CDR2 SNEGSKA come from the germline V gene (reference sequence). The CDR3 loop is CSASSGDLGGYTF. CDR3 in DNA: TGCAGTGCTAGCAGTGGGGACCTAGGGGGCTACACCTTC.

The chain joins TRBV20-1 to TRBJ1-5; D unclear. V lost 2 bases and J lost 3, with 14 bases in between. The CDR3 loop spans 15 amino acids. Germline V CDR1 and CDR2: DFQATT, SNEGSKA (reference sequence). This CDR3 is CSARSPSGVNQPQHF. CDR3 DNA sequence: TGCAGTGCTAGATCCCCAAGCGGGGTCAATCAGCCCCAGCATTTT.

In this sample, this clonotype turned up many times. The rearrangement joins TRBV4-2 to TRBJ1-3; the D gene is possibly TRBD1 (6 bases). The CDR3 has 17 amino acids. CDR1 LGHNA and CDR2 YNFKEQ come from the germline V gene. Deletions cut 1 base from V and 0 bases from J, with 13 bases between. The CDR3 coding sequence is TGTGCCAGCAGCCAAGGGGAACAGGGTCCCTCTGGAAACACCATATATTTT. Amino acids: CASSQGEQGPSGNTIYF.

V gene TRBV11-3 combines with J gene TRBJ2-3; 7 bases align to TRBD1. CDR1 is SGHNT and CDR2 is YENEEA in the germline V gene. The CDR3 runs 15 residues. J was trimmed by 6 bases and V by 5 bases; bases with no gene match: 11. CDR3 loop: CASSTGAQLADTQYF. CDR3 nucleotide sequence: TGTGCCAGCAGCACAGGGGCGCAATTAGCGGATACGCAGTATTTT.

The V call is TRBV20-1, the J call TRBJ1-1; D is unclear. This CDR3 region has 13 residues. Germline V gene data show CDR1 as DFQATT and CDR2 as SNEGSKA (reference sequence). The ends were cut back, 4 bases at V and 7 bases at J, with 16 bases in the middle. CDR3 in DNA: TGCAGTGCTATCCCCGAATACCCCGGTGAAGCTTTCTTT. This codes for CSAIPEYPGEAFF.

This clonotype was recorded a few times. The chain employs TRBV7-9 and TRBJ2-2, with a possible D match to TRBD1 (6 bases). Germline V gene sequence: CDR1 SEHNR, CDR2 FQNEAQ (reference sequence). V lost 5 bases and J lost 6, with 10 bases in between. The CDR3 loop spans 13 amino acids. CDR3 amino acids: CASSEQGPGELFF. Here the CDR3 DNA reads TGTGCCAGCAGCGAACAGGGCCCCGGGGAGCTGTTTTTT.

The table lists this clonotype with many counts. The genes are TRBV7-9 and TRBJ2-3; TRBD1 matches at 7 bases. Germline CDR1 reads SEHNR; CDR2 reads FQNEAQ (reference sequence). V lost 5 bases, J lost 4 bases, and 9 bases stayed unmatched. This CDR3 spans 15 amino acids. CDR3 coding DNA: TGTGCCAGCAGCACCCGACAGGGTATAGCAGATACGCAGTATTTT. Protein sequence: CASSTRQGIADTQYF.

This clonotype was observed many times. This rearrangement joins TRBV5-4 to TRBJ2-7; D may be TRBD2 (5 bases). This CDR3 contains 13 residues. Trimming stripped 5 bases from V and 7 bases from J, with 16 bases between. Germline lookup yields CDR1 SGHNT and CDR2 YYREEE (reference sequence). CDR3 sequence (DNA): TGTGCCAGCAGGCTTCCTGGAGGTCAAGAGCAGTACTTC. This gives the protein CASRLPGGQEQYF.

This clonotype has a count of ten or more. The chain combines TRBV11-2 with TRBJ2-3, with TRBD2 matching 12 bases. CDR3 length: 16 amino acids. V was pared by 0 bases and J by 10 bases, with 8 bases of the junction left unmatched. Germline assignment: CDR1 SGHAT and CDR2 FQNNGV. The DNA for the CDR3 is TGTGCCAGCAGCTTAGATGGCGAGACTAGCGGGGGCTCGCAGTATTTT. Its translation: CASSLDGETSGGSQYF.